This T cell receptor beta chain was recovered during a study of blood T cell repertoires in COVID-19. Study overall: Acute and convalescent COVID-19 samples came from the United States, Italy and Spain. Nucleic acid was either cDNA or gDNA, and it came from T cells, B-cell-depleted T cells, or PBMCs.

Repertoires were generated with immunoSEQ multiplex PCR, while TCRdb's copy carries only in-frame clones and drops some. The table includes under 200,000 clones, approximately 85% detected once. Germline V gives CDR1 KGHDR, CDR2 SFDVKD. The length of the CDR3 is 11 residues. J was trimmed by 7 bases and V by 12 bases; bases with no gene match: 7. The sequencing sample was made of peripheral blood. V usage is TRBV24-1 and J usage is TRBJ2-7; TRBD2 agrees at 8 bases. The sequence was obtained from a woman aged 80 or over with acute or convalescent COVID-19. The CDR3 coding sequence is TGTGCCCCAAGCTCGGGGGGGGAGCAGTACTTC. Residues: CAPSSGGEQYF.